This is a list of T cell receptor beta chains from one sample in a study of blood T cells in healthy people across ages. TCRdb reprocessed the 5' RACE reads via MiXCR and lists one record per CDR3 protein. The sample shows about 640,000 distinct CDR3 sequences, 58% of them seen only once. The specimen was blood. All receptors derive from a man between 60 and 75 years old in good health. Both conserved end residues are part of each CDR3. Fields, in order: clone size, CDR3 length, D gene, J gene, V gene, CDR3 DNA, CDR3 protein. A D gene is named only where the DNA matches it firmly. Some rows mark clone size as missing; the rest say once, few, many or name a class of expanded clone.

clone size: .; CDR3 length: 17; D gene: .; J gene: TRBJ2-6; V gene: TRBV18; CDR3 DNA: TGTGCCAGCTCCCCCAGGACAGCAAACTCTGAGGCCAACGTCCTGACTTTC; CDR3 protein: CASSPRTANSEANVLTF
clone size: .; CDR3 length: 15; D gene: TRBD1; J gene: TRBJ1-1; V gene: TRBV7-2; CDR3 DNA: TGTGCCAGCAGCGTGGGACAGATCATGAACACTGAAGCTTTCTTT; CDR3 protein: CASSVGQIMNTEAFF
clone size: .; CDR3 length: 14; D gene: TRBD2; J gene: TRBJ2-1; V gene: TRBV4-2; CDR3 DNA: TGTGCCAGCAGCCAAGATAGGGAGCTAGCGGATCAGTTCTTC; CDR3 protein: CASSQDRELADQFF
clone size: .; CDR3 length: 15; D gene: TRBD1; J gene: TRBJ1-5; V gene: TRBV7-2; CDR3 DNA: TGTGCCAGCAGCTCCCAGGGGGGCAACAATCAGCCCCAGCATTTT; CDR3 protein: CASSSQGGNNQPQHF
clone size: .; CDR3 length: 15; D gene: TRBD2; J gene: TRBJ2-5; V gene: TRBV3-1; CDR3 DNA: TGTGCCAGCAGCCCATTCAGCGGGGGACAAGAGACCCAGTACTTC; CDR3 protein: CASSPFSGGQETQYF
clone size: many; CDR3 length: 11; D gene: .; J gene: TRBJ1-2; V gene: TRBV20-1; CDR3 DNA: TGCAGTGCACAAGACGGGTATGGCTACACCTTC; CDR3 protein: CSAQDGYGYTF
clone size: once; CDR3 length: 15; D gene: .; J gene: TRBJ2-5; V gene: TRBV3-1; CDR3 DNA: TGTGCCAGCAGCCAAGATGCGAGCGTTCAAGAGACCCAGTACTTC; CDR3 protein: CASSQDASVQETQYF
clone size: .; CDR3 length: 14; D gene: .; J gene: TRBJ1-2; V gene: TRBV5-1; CDR3 DNA: TGCGCCAGCAGCTTGGAAGGTAATGGCTATGGCTACACCTTC; CDR3 protein: CASSLEGNGYGYTF
clone size: few; CDR3 length: 13; D gene: TRBD1; J gene: TRBJ1-2; V gene: TRBV9; CDR3 DNA: TGTGCCAGCAGTCGGGACAGTGGTCTTGGCTACACCTTC; CDR3 protein: CASSRDSGLGYTF
clone size: once; CDR3 length: 14; D gene: TRBD1; J gene: TRBJ2-5; V gene: TRBV18; CDR3 DNA: TGTGCCAGCTCAGGACAGGGGCCCGAAGAGACCCAGTACTTC; CDR3 protein: CASSGQGPEETQYF
clone size: .; CDR3 length: 13; D gene: .; J gene: TRBJ1-4; V gene: TRBV2; CDR3 DNA: TGTGCCAGCAGCCAGGACAGATATGAAAAACTGTTTTTT; CDR3 protein: CASSQDRYEKLFF
clone size: many; CDR3 length: 16; D gene: TRBD2; J gene: TRBJ2-5; V gene: TRBV7-2; CDR3 DNA: TGTGCCAGCAGCTTAGTGGCTAGCGGTCATCAAGAGACCCAGTACTTC; CDR3 protein: CASSLVASGHQETQYF
clone size: .; CDR3 length: 14; D gene: .; J gene: TRBJ2-5; V gene: TRBV18; CDR3 DNA: TGTGCCAGCTCACCAGGGACCAACGAAGAGACCCAGTACTTC; CDR3 protein: CASSPGTNEETQYF
clone size: few; CDR3 length: 13; D gene: .; J gene: TRBJ1-4; V gene: TRBV20-1; CDR3 DNA: TGCAGTGCCATCAAGGGGGTAGGCGAAAAACTGTTTTTT; CDR3 protein: CSAIKGVGEKLFF
clone size: .; CDR3 length: 14; D gene: .; J gene: TRBJ2-4; V gene: TRBV7-2; CDR3 DNA: TGTGCCAGCAGCCCGCAGTTAGCCAAAAACATTCGGTACTTC; CDR3 protein: CASSPQLAKNIRYF
clone size: .; CDR3 length: 15; D gene: .; J gene: TRBJ2-1; V gene: TRBV9; CDR3 DNA: TGTGCCAGCAGCGTAGTATCTAGCGTTCACAATGAGCAGTTCTTC; CDR3 protein: CASSVVSSVHNEQFF
clone size: .; CDR3 length: 12; D gene: .; J gene: TRBJ2-1; V gene: TRBV5-1; CDR3 DNA: TGCGCCAGCAGCTTGGCCGCCAATGAGCAGTTCTTC; CDR3 protein: CASSLAANEQFF
clone size: once; CDR3 length: 13; D gene: .; J gene: TRBJ2-5; V gene: TRBV24-1; CDR3 DNA: TGTGCCGCCAGTGACGGGGGAATCGAGACCCAGTACTTC; CDR3 protein: CAASDGGIETQYF
clone size: .; CDR3 length: 13; D gene: .; J gene: TRBJ2-1; V gene: TRBV5-1; CDR3 DNA: TGTGCCAGCTCTTCGGGGACGGGGAATGAGCAGTTCTTC; CDR3 protein: CASSSGTGNEQFF
clone size: .; CDR3 length: 13; D gene: .; J gene: TRBJ2-4; V gene: TRBV20-1; CDR3 DNA: TGCAGTGCCCTAGCAGGGGGGCTTGGCATTCAGTACTTC; CDR3 protein: CSALAGGLGIQYF
clone size: .; CDR3 length: 15; D gene: .; J gene: TRBJ2-7; V gene: TRBV11-2; CDR3 DNA: TGTGCCAGCAGCTTAGATTCGGGGCCTCGCTACGAGCAGTACTTC; CDR3 protein: CASSLDSGPRYEQYF
clone size: .; CDR3 length: 14; D gene: .; J gene: TRBJ2-5; V gene: TRBV4-1; CDR3 DNA: TGCGCCAGCAGCCGGCAGCTCGGCCTCGAGACCCAGTACTTC; CDR3 protein: CASSRQLGLETQYF
clone size: .; CDR3 length: 16; D gene: TRBD1; J gene: TRBJ2-7; V gene: TRBV7-2; CDR3 DNA: TGTGCCAGCAGCTTACTTGTGCTACAGGGGTCCTACGAGCAGTACTTC; CDR3 protein: CASSLLVLQGSYEQYF
clone size: .; CDR3 length: 15; D gene: .; J gene: TRBJ2-2; V gene: TRBV5-1; CDR3 DNA: TGCGCCAGCAGTAGCGGAAATACGAACACCGGGGAGCTGTTTTTT; CDR3 protein: CASSSGNTNTGELFF
clone size: .; CDR3 length: 10; D gene: .; J gene: TRBJ2-5; V gene: TRBV29-1; CDR3 DNA: TGCAGCGTTGAGGAGGACGGGCAGTACTTC; CDR3 protein: CSVEEDGQYF
clone size: .; CDR3 length: 14; D gene: .; J gene: TRBJ1-2; V gene: TRBV20-1; CDR3 DNA: TGCAGTGCTACCCGACAGGCCCTAAACTATGGCTACACCTTC; CDR3 protein: CSATRQALNYGYTF
clone size: .; CDR3 length: 18; D gene: .; J gene: TRBJ2-3; V gene: TRBV10-3; CDR3 DNA: TGTGCCATCAGTGAGTCCGGGTCCCCCATTACTAGCACAGATACGCAGTATTTT; CDR3 protein: CAISESGSPITSTDTQYF
clone size: .; CDR3 length: 16; D gene: TRBD2; J gene: TRBJ2-5; V gene: TRBV7-8; CDR3 DNA: TGTGCCAGCAGCTTATTGGGGGGGACCCTAACAGATGAGCAGTACTTC; CDR3 protein: CASSLLGGTLTDEQYF
clone size: .; CDR3 length: 12; D gene: .; J gene: TRBJ1-2; V gene: TRBV20-1; CDR3 DNA: TGCAGTGCCCAGACGGGGAACACGGGCTACACCTTC; CDR3 protein: CSAQTGNTGYTF
clone size: .; CDR3 length: 13; D gene: .; J gene: TRBJ1-2; V gene: TRBV27; CDR3 DNA: TGTGCCAGCAGTACGTGGACTTCTTATGGCTACACCTTC; CDR3 protein: CASSTWTSYGYTF
clone size: once; CDR3 length: 14; D gene: .; J gene: TRBJ1-2; V gene: TRBV10-3; CDR3 DNA: TGTGCCATCAGTGGCCAGGGTCGGCGTTATGGCTACACCTTC; CDR3 protein: CAISGQGRRYGYTF
clone size: .; CDR3 length: 14; D gene: .; J gene: TRBJ2-7; V gene: TRBV18; CDR3 DNA: TGTGCCAGCTCACCCCGGGGACCATCCTACGAGCAGTACTTC; CDR3 protein: CASSPRGPSYEQYF
clone size: .; CDR3 length: 12; D gene: .; J gene: TRBJ2-5; V gene: TRBV12-3/TRBV12-4; CDR3 DNA: TGTGCCAGCAGTGCCGCCATCGGGACCCAGTACTTC; CDR3 protein: CASSAAIGTQYF
clone size: .; CDR3 length: 15; D gene: TRBD1; J gene: TRBJ1-2; V gene: TRBV18; CDR3 DNA: TGTGCCAGCTCACCACCGACCGGGACAGGGAATGGCTACACCTTC; CDR3 protein: CASSPPTGTGNGYTF
clone size: few; CDR3 length: 16; D gene: .; J gene: TRBJ2-6; V gene: TRBV7-8; CDR3 DNA: TGTGCCAGCAGCTTACTCGTAAGCTCTGGGGCCAACGTCCTGACTTTC; CDR3 protein: CASSLLVSSGANVLTF
clone size: few; CDR3 length: 16; D gene: .; J gene: TRBJ1-2; V gene: TRBV5-5; CDR3 DNA: TGTGCTAGCACCAGCCCGGGACCGGGATCGAGTGGTGGCTACACCTTC; CDR3 protein: CASTSPGPGSSGGYTF
clone size: .; CDR3 length: 19; D gene: .; J gene: TRBJ2-3; V gene: TRBV7-9; CDR3 DNA: TGTGCCAGCAGCTTAGGTGGAGAAGGGCCGCCTGCAAACACAGATACGCAGTATTTT; CDR3 protein: CASSLGGEGPPANTDTQYF
clone size: .; CDR3 length: 15; D gene: .; J gene: TRBJ1-2; V gene: TRBV7-2; CDR3 DNA: TGTGCCAGCAGCCCATCCCCCAGTTCTAACTATGGCTACACCTTC; CDR3 protein: CASSPSPSSNYGYTF
clone size: .; CDR3 length: 14; D gene: .; J gene: TRBJ2-7; V gene: TRBV11-2; CDR3 DNA: TGTGCCAGCAGCCCCGGGGATGTGGGGGGCGAGCAGTACTTC; CDR3 protein: CASSPGDVGGEQYF
clone size: .; CDR3 length: 14; D gene: TRBD1; J gene: TRBJ1-5; V gene: TRBV6-6; CDR3 DNA: TGTGCCAGCAGGACAGGGGGCTCCGGACAGCCCCAGCATTTT; CDR3 protein: CASRTGGSGQPQHF
clone size: .; CDR3 length: 14; D gene: .; J gene: TRBJ1-1; V gene: TRBV6-5; CDR3 DNA: TGTGCCAGCAGTGCGCCCAGGGAGAACACTGAAGCTTTCTTT; CDR3 protein: CASSAPRENTEAFF
clone size: .; CDR3 length: 17; D gene: .; J gene: TRBJ2-5; V gene: TRBV13; CDR3 DNA: TGTGCCAGCAGCTTAGACCTAAGGTTTAGCGCAAAGGAGACCCAGTACTTC; CDR3 protein: CASSLDLRFSAKETQYF
clone size: once; CDR3 length: 14; D gene: TRBD1; J gene: TRBJ1-2; V gene: TRBV20-1; CDR3 DNA: TGCAGTGCTAGAGGGGCCCAGGGGGCTGGGGGCTACACCTTC; CDR3 protein: CSARGAQGAGGYTF
clone size: once; CDR3 length: 14; D gene: TRBD2; J gene: TRBJ2-7; V gene: TRBV28; CDR3 DNA: TGTGCCAGCAGGGTCGGCGGGGGATCCTACGAGCAGTACTTC; CDR3 protein: CASRVGGGSYEQYF
clone size: .; CDR3 length: 15; D gene: .; J gene: TRBJ1-5; V gene: TRBV2; CDR3 DNA: TGTGCCAGCAGCGTTGGACAGCGCTCCAATCAGCCCCAGCATTTT; CDR3 protein: CASSVGQRSNQPQHF
clone size: few; CDR3 length: 14; D gene: .; J gene: TRBJ1-6; V gene: TRBV7-2; CDR3 DNA: TGTGCCAGCAGCTTAGCGGGGACTAGTCAACCCCTCCACTTT; CDR3 protein: CASSLAGTSQPLHF
clone size: few; CDR3 length: 16; D gene: .; J gene: TRBJ2-6; V gene: TRBV3-1; CDR3 DNA: TGTGCCAGCAGCCAAGGTCCCGGGACTGGGGCCAACGTCCTGACTTTC; CDR3 protein: CASSQGPGTGANVLTF
clone size: few; CDR3 length: 15; D gene: TRBD1; J gene: TRBJ2-7; V gene: TRBV6-2/TRBV6-3; CDR3 DNA: TGTGCCAGCAGCTTTACAGGACAGGGGTTCGGCGAGCAGTACTTC; CDR3 protein: CASSFTGQGFGEQYF
clone size: few; CDR3 length: 16; D gene: .; J gene: TRBJ2-6; V gene: TRBV7-2; CDR3 DNA: TGTGCCAGCAGCTTACCCCCTTCCGGTGGGGCCAACGTCCTGACTTTC; CDR3 protein: CASSLPPSGGANVLTF
clone size: .; CDR3 length: 14; D gene: TRBD1; J gene: TRBJ1-1; V gene: TRBV5-1; CDR3 DNA: TGCGCCAGCAGCTCCCAGGGGGGGCTCACTGAAGCTTTCTTT; CDR3 protein: CASSSQGGLTEAFF
clone size: .; CDR3 length: 16; D gene: TRBD1; J gene: TRBJ2-1; V gene: TRBV13; CDR3 DNA: TGTGCCAGCAGCTTAGGGGGTGGGACAGCATACAATGAGCAGTTCTTC; CDR3 protein: CASSLGGGTAYNEQFF
clone size: .; CDR3 length: 14; D gene: .; J gene: TRBJ2-2; V gene: TRBV2; CDR3 DNA: TGTGCCAGCAGTGACAGGACCAACACCGGGGAGCTGTTTTTT; CDR3 protein: CASSDRTNTGELFF
clone size: .; CDR3 length: 14; D gene: TRBD1; J gene: TRBJ1-2; V gene: TRBV12-3/TRBV12-4; CDR3 DNA: TGTGCCAGCACTTCGACAGGGGGGTCTAGGGGCTACACCTTC; CDR3 protein: CASTSTGGSRGYTF
clone size: .; CDR3 length: 14; D gene: TRBD2; J gene: TRBJ2-1; V gene: TRBV10-1; CDR3 DNA: TGCGCCAGCAGTGGGACTAGCGGGGGCAATGAGCAGTTCTTC; CDR3 protein: CASSGTSGGNEQFF
clone size: .; CDR3 length: 16; D gene: TRBD1; J gene: TRBJ2-6; V gene: TRBV7-2; CDR3 DNA: TGTGCCAGCAGCCCGACAGGGTTCACTGGGGCCAACGTCCTGACTTTC; CDR3 protein: CASSPTGFTGANVLTF
clone size: few; CDR3 length: 17; D gene: .; J gene: TRBJ2-6; V gene: TRBV3-1; CDR3 DNA: TGTGCCAGCAGCCAGGGGATTTGGGGATCCGGGGCCAACGTCCTGACTTTC; CDR3 protein: CASSQGIWGSGANVLTF
clone size: .; CDR3 length: 16; D gene: .; J gene: TRBJ1-2; V gene: TRBV19; CDR3 DNA: TGTGCCAGTAGTATAGGGGCCAGGGCTTCTAACTATGGCTACACCTTC; CDR3 protein: CASSIGARASNYGYTF
clone size: .; CDR3 length: 15; D gene: .; J gene: TRBJ2-7; V gene: TRBV4-1; CDR3 DNA: TGCGCCAGCAGCCGACAGGGAGGACTAGGCTACGAGCAGTACTTC; CDR3 protein: CASSRQGGLGYEQYF
clone size: .; CDR3 length: 12; D gene: .; J gene: TRBJ1-4; V gene: TRBV6-6; CDR3 DNA: TGTGCCAGCGGGGGCACTAATGAAAAACTGTTTTTT; CDR3 protein: CASGGTNEKLFF
clone size: once; CDR3 length: 14; D gene: TRBD1; J gene: TRBJ2-5; V gene: TRBV5-1; CDR3 DNA: TGCGCCAGCAGCATAGGGACAGGGGTCGAGACCCAGTACTTC; CDR3 protein: CASSIGTGVETQYF